The next 2 T cell receptor beta chains were all read from a single sample in a study of T cell repertoires in cytomegalovirus infection. Via MiXCR, TCRdb re-called the reads, giving one row per CDR3 protein. The data hold hundreds of thousands of distinct CDR3 sequences, with approximately 11% observed a single time. Sample: PBMCs. The source of these receptors is a human donor in good health (CMV status not recorded). Some clones in this sample may be carry-over from other donors' samples.

This clonotype was seen more than once but under ten times. V gene TRBV5-1 combines with J gene TRBJ2-5; D unresolved. The CDR3 runs 14 residues. V dropped 3 bases and J dropped 5 bases, with 14 bases sitting between them. Looked up from germline, CDR1 is SGHRS and CDR2 is YFSETQ. The CDR3 loop is CASSSAGPRETQYF. The CDR3, as DNA: TGCGCCAGCAGCTCCGCCGGACCTCGCGAGACCCAGTACTTC. The complete variable domain, with remaining parts taken from reference TRBV5-1 and TRBJ2-5, reads KAGVTQTPRYLIKTRGQQVTLSCSPISGHRSVSWYQQTPGQGLQFLFEYFSETQRNKGNFPGRFSGRQFSNSRSEMNVSTLELGDSALYLCASSSAGPRETQYFGPGTRLLVL.

This clonotype was seen ten or more times. V usage is TRBV5-1 and J usage is TRBJ2-1; D gene uncertain. CDR1 is SGHRS, CDR2 YFSETQ, per germline. With 5 bases removed from V and 8 bases from J, the gap between germline ends came to 11 bases. This CDR3 has 12 residues. The CDR3 sequence is CASRKETDEQFF. Here the CDR3 DNA reads TGCGCCAGCAGAAAGGAGACCGATGAGCAGTTCTTC.